Following are 15 T cell receptor beta chains from one sample sequenced in a study of a mutant IDH1 vaccine in newly diagnosed glioma. Generated by immunoSEQ multiplex PCR, the TCRdb table keeps only in-frame clones and is missing some. The table has about 27,000 clones, approximately 80% seen once. Sample time point: week 5, during vaccination. The content of each vaccine dose was 300 ug of mutant IDH1 20-mer peptide, and topical imiquimod accompanied it. These receptors have no identified antigens. The specimen was PBMCs, collected from a glioma patient whose treatment included an IDH1 peptide vaccine. The receptors here all came from a man in his forties with glioma. Some clones in this sample may be carry-over from other donors' samples.

This chain links TRBV6-6 with TRBJ2-1; D may be TRBD2 (5 bases). The CDR3 has 11 residues. Trimming removed 5 bases from V and 10 bases from J, with 9 bases in between. Germline V CDR1 and CDR2: MNHNY, SVGAGI (reference sequence). DNA of the CDR3: TGTGCCAGCAGTGCTAGCTGGGAGCAGTTCTTC. Translating gives CASSASWEQFF.

The chain joins TRBV4-1 to TRBJ1-6; maybe TRBD1 (5 bases). Germline CDR1 is MGHRA and CDR2 is YSYEKL. This CDR3 is 13 amino acids long. Trimming removed 4 bases at V and 9 bases at J, with 10 bases between. The CDR3 region is CASSRGTFSPLHF. CDR3 DNA sequence: TGCGCCAGCAGCCGGGGGACCTTTTCACCCCTCCACTTT.

This rearrangement joins TRBV5-4 to TRBJ2-7, with D unclear. With 0 bases removed from V and 0 bases from J, the gap between germline ends came to 10 bases. CDR3 length equals 15 residues. Germline V gives CDR1 SGHNT, CDR2 YYREEE (reference sequence). This CDR3 is CASSLDVGLSYEQYF. In nucleotides, the CDR3 is TGTGCCAGCAGCTTGGATGTGGGCCTCTCCTACGAGCAGTACTTC.

The V gene is TRBV10-3, the J gene TRBJ1-6; D ambiguous. V gave up 10 bases and J gave up 7 bases, with 14 bases separating them. The CDR3 sequence is 13 residues long. Germline V gene lookup returns CDR1 ENHRY and CDR2 SYGVKD. The CDR3 loop reads CATTLRVNSPLHF. CDR3 DNA sequence: TGTGCCACTACCTTGCGGGTAAATTCACCCCTCCACTTT.

The chain combines TRBV30 with TRBJ2-7; 7 bases are a match to TRBD1. Unmatched junction bases numbered 0, after V lost 4 bases and J lost 3 bases. Looked up from germline, CDR1 is GTSNPN and CDR2 is SVGIG (reference sequence). The CDR3 spans 11 residues. CDR3 sequence: CAWTGGYEQYF. The DNA of the CDR3 is TGTGCCTGGACAGGGGGCTACGAGCAGTACTTC.

The chain joins TRBV29-1 to TRBJ1-1, with a possible D match to TRBD1 (5 bases). The CDR3 is made up of 14 amino acids. Germline values: CDR1 SQVTM, CDR2 ANQGSEA. V was cut by 4 bases and J by 0 bases, with 12 bases left in between. CDR3 sequence: CSVGEGLMNTEAFF. The CDR3 DNA follows: TGCAGCGTTGGGGAGGGACTGATGAACACTGAAGCTTTCTTT.

This chain joins TRBV19 and TRBJ2-7, with a possible D match to TRBD2 (7 bases). The CDR3 contains 15 residues. Per germline, CDR1 LNHDA and CDR2 SQIVND (reference sequence). The V end lost 7 bases, the J end lost 0 bases, and 16 bases lay between the germline ends. CDR3 sequence (DNA): TGTGCCAGTATCGGGGGGCGCGGGGGCTCCTACGAGCAGTACTTC. Protein: CASIGGRGGSYEQYF.

This clone was detected only once. The chain recombines TRBV14 with TRBJ2-1, with 9 bases that match TRBD1. The CDR3 consists of 18 residues. Germline CDR1 and CDR2: SGHDN and FVKESK. V trimming: 1 base; J trimming: 4 bases; junction bases outside the gene matches: 11. The CDR3 here is CASSQGRGGDRAYNEQFF. The CDR3 bases are TGTGCCAGCAGCCAAGGACGAGGTGGGGACAGGGCATACAATGAGCAGTTCTTC.

In this sample, this clone turned up a few times. The CDR3 loop is CASSKTGSPHGYTF. The CDR3 DNA follows: TGTGCCAGCAGCAAAACAGGGTCCCCCCACGGCTACACCTTC. This rearrangement joins TRBV7-9 to TRBJ1-2, with a possible D match to TRBD1 (6 bases). This CDR3 region has 14 residues. The V gene lost 5 bases and the J gene lost 8 bases, with 18 bases spanning the gap. Germline V gives CDR1 SEHNR, CDR2 FQNEAQ (reference sequence).

This clone turned up a few times. This sequence joins TRBV6-1 and TRBJ2-3; 7 bases map to TRBD2. The CDR3 sequence is 16 residues long. CDR1 is MNHNS and CDR2 is SASEGT in the germline V gene. V lost 2 bases to trimming and J lost 2 bases; unmatched junction nucleotides: 7. DNA for the CDR3: TGTGCCAGCAGTGAAACCCGCGGGGGAAACACAGATACGCAGTATTTT. Protein sequence: CASSETRGGNTDTQYF.

The chain employs TRBV7-9 and TRBJ1-1; D call uncertain. This CDR3 comprises 16 residues. Germline CDR1 and CDR2: SEHNR and FQNEAQ (reference sequence). V lost 5 bases and J 1 base, leaving 17 bases between the germline ends. The CDR3, as DNA: TGTGCCAGCAGCCCATGGCCGGGTTGGGGGAACACTGAAGCTTTCTTT. Translation gives CASSPWPGWGNTEAFF. The full variable domain, completed using reference TRBV7-9 and TRBJ1-1, is DTGVSQNPRHKITKRGQNVTFRCDPISEHNRLYWYRQTLGQGPEFLTYFQNEAQLEKSRLLSDRFSAERPKGSFSTLEIQRTEQGDSAMYLCASSPWPGWGNTEAFFGQGTRLTVV.

This sequence joins TRBV7-7 and TRBJ2-7, with 15 positions matching TRBD2. This CDR3 region has 17 residues. Germline assignment: CDR1 SSHAT and CDR2 FNYEAQ (reference sequence). The junction had 10 bases not matched to a gene; V was cut back by 5 bases and J by 5 bases. DNA for the CDR3: TGTGCCAGCAGCCCGGGACTAGCGGGGGGAGTTAGCCACGAGCAGTACTTC. Protein: CASSPGLAGGVSHEQYF.

The DNA for the CDR3 is TGTGCCAGCAGCTTAAGGACAGGGGGGAACGAGCAGTACTTC. Its translation: CASSLRTGGNEQYF. The rearrangement links TRBV7-2 to TRBJ2-7; 10 nucleotides align to TRBD1. In germline, CDR1 is SGHTA, CDR2 FQGNSA. The CDR3 is 14 residues long. Trimming at V came to 2 bases and at J to 5 bases, leaving 3 bases not matched to a gene.

The chain uses TRBV12-5 and TRBJ2-1, with 7 bases lining up with TRBD1. The germline V gene has CDR1 LGHNT and CDR2 FRNRAP. J gave up 5 bases and V 1 base, and 2 bases lay outside the gene matches. CDR3 length: 14 amino acids. The DNA of the CDR3 is TGTGCTAGTGGTTTGGGGGACAGAAACAATGAGCAGTTCTTC. This translates into CASGLGDRNNEQFF. Looking up the rest from reference TRBV12-5 and TRBJ2-1 gives the full variable domain: DARVTQTPRHKVTEMGQEVTMRCQPILGHNTVFWYRQTMMQGLELLAYFRNRAPLDDSGMPKDRFSAEMPDATLATLKIQPSEPRDSAVYFCASGLGDRNNEQFFGPGTRLTVL.

This clone was detected a few times. The V call is TRBV7-2, the J call TRBJ1-1; D ambiguous. The CDR3 length is 16 residues. The germline V and J ends were trimmed by 1 base and 8 bases, with 20 bases remaining between them. Germline loops: CDR1 SGHTA, CDR2 FQGNSA. In nucleotides, the CDR3 is TGTGCCAGCAGCTTAGTCCTAGGGCAGGCCAACTGGGAAGCTTTCTTT. This gives the protein CASSLVLGQANWEAFF.